This TCR beta chain appears in the sequencing data of a study of T cells after yellow fever vaccination. Across the study: SMART-Seq v4 Ultra Low Input handled preparation of low-cell-number fractions.

Between the trimmed V and J ends, which lost 4 bases and 0 bases, there was a span of 13 bases. The CDR3 is 16 amino acids. CDR1 is KGHDR, CDR2 SFDVKD, per germline. This clonotype was picked up many times. TCRdb reanalysed the 5' RACE reads using MiXCR and keeps one entry per CDR3 protein. The data contain 240,000 or so distinct CDR3 sequences, roughly 7.2% of them singletons. Sequences were derived from CD4+ T cells sorted from PBMCs, sampled 15 days after the yellow fever booster vaccination. V and J are TRBV24-1 and TRBJ2-3; D perhaps matches TRBD1 (6 bases). This sequence was found in a man aged 25 to 40 who received the YFV17D yellow fever vaccine. The CDR3 loop reads CATSDTGTQSTDTQYF. Here the CDR3 DNA reads TGTGCCACCAGTGACACCGGGACACAGAGCACAGATACGCAGTATTTT.